Sequencing of this TCR beta chain was carried out in a study of blood T cell repertoires in COVID-19. Study-level background: Samples of COVID-19 (acute and convalescent) were obtained from the United States, Italy and Spain.

The repertoire was sequenced with immunoSEQ multiplex PCR; TCRdb's copy has only in-frame clones and lacks some. The sample carries fewer than 300,000 clones, nearly 85% recorded once. Germline V gene data show CDR1 as LNHDA and CDR2 as SQIVND (reference sequence). The CDR3 is 15 residues long. Trimming stripped 3 bases from V and 2 bases from J, with 12 bases between. This TCR was recovered from a human donor in a cohort sampled during active COVID-19. This chain joins TRBV19 and TRBJ2-3; a weak D match, TRBD2 (6 bases). The sample was peripheral blood. The CDR3 region is CASSIGTQLTDTQYF. CDR3 DNA sequence: TGTGCCAGTAGTATCGGGACTCAACTCACAGATACGCAGTATTTT.